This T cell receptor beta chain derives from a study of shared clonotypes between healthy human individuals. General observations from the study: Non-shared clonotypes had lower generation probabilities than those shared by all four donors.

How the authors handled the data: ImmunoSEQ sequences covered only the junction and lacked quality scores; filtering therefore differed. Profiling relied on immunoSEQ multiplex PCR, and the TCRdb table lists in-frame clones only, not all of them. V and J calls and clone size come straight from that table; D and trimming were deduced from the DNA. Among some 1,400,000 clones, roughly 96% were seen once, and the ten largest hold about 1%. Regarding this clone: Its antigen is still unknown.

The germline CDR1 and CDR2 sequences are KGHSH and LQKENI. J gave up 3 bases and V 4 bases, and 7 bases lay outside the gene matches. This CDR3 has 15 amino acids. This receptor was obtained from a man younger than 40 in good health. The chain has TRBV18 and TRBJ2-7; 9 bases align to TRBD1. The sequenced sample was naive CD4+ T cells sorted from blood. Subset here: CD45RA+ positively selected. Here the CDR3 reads CASSLKPGQGYEQYF. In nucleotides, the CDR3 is TGTGCCAGCTCACTTAAACCGGGACAGGGCTACGAGCAGTACTTC.